One and the same sample provided the 30 T cell receptor beta chains below, sequenced in a study of blood T cell repertoires in COVID-19. The assay was immunoSEQ multiplex PCR, and TCRdb's table has in-frame clones only and misses some. The data contain under 200,000 clones, approximately 87% of them singletons. Source material: peripheral blood. These receptor sequences come from a woman aged 55-70 years with COVID-19, enrolled during active disease.

This clone was picked up one time. V gene TRBV10-3 combines with J gene TRBJ1-1; weak D call: TRBD1 (6 bases). Germline lookup yields CDR1 ENHRY and CDR2 SYGVKD. Trimming cost V 9 bases and J 6 bases, with 17 bases left between them. The CDR3 covers 13 residues. The CDR3 DNA reads as TGTGCCATAGATAGGGGGGGGCTACCTGAAGCTTTCTTT. It is translated as CAIDRGGLPEAFF.

This clone has just one count. The V gene is TRBV5-1, the J gene TRBJ1-1; possibly TRBD1 for D (5 bases). Deletions cut 5 bases from V and 0 bases from J, with 14 bases between. Germline-derived CDR1 and CDR2 are SGHRS and YFSETQ. The CDR3 runs to 15 residues. CDR3 DNA sequence: TGCGCCAGCAGTGGCGGGACGGGCGTGAACACTGAAGCTTTCTTT. Its translation is CASSGGTGVNTEAFF.

A single count supports this clone. This chain joins TRBV4-3 and TRBJ2-7, with 12 positions matching TRBD2. In germline, CDR1 is LGHNA, CDR2 YSLEER. The CDR3 extends over 17 amino acids. J lost 6 bases, V lost 0 bases, and 9 bases had no gene match. CDR3 DNA sequence: TGCGCCAGCAGCCAAGATCGGAGACTAGCGGGAGAGGGCGAGCAGTACTTC. As protein: CASSQDRRLAGEGEQYF.

V and J are TRBV7-8 and TRBJ1-2; 11 nucleotides line up with TRBD1. The CDR3 runs to 18 residues. Germline loops: CDR1 SGHVS, CDR2 FQNEAQ. With 5 bases clipped from V and 3 bases from J, the junction kept 14 bases outside the gene matches. The CDR3 DNA reads as TGTGCCAGCAGCCCGAGGTTACCGGGACAGGGGGACGACTATGGCTACACCTTC. Translating it yields CASSPRLPGQGDDYGYTF.

This clone was found a few times. The chain is built from TRBV27 and TRBJ1-6; D not resolved. Germline loops: CDR1 MNHEY, CDR2 SMNVEV (reference sequence). The germline V and J ends were trimmed by 3 bases and 5 bases, with 5 bases remaining between them. CDR3 size: 13 residues. This chain's CDR3 is CASSFRNNSPLHF. The CDR3 DNA follows: TGTGCCAGCAGTTTCAGAAATAATTCACCCCTCCACTTT.

The chain combines TRBV6-4 with TRBJ2-3, with 10 nucleotides matching TRBD1. The CDR3 loop spans 17 amino acids. CDR1 is MRHNA and CDR2 is SNTAGT in the germline V gene. The V gene end was trimmed by 3 bases and the J gene end by 1 base; junction bases not matched to a gene: 7. CDR3 sequence (DNA): TGTGCCAGCAGTGATGGAACCGGGACAGGGGGCACAGATACGCAGTATTTT. The encoded protein is CASSDGTGTGGTDTQYF.

This clone was found once. The V gene is TRBV27, the J gene TRBJ1-5, with 12 bases identical to TRBD1. CDR1 MNHEY and CDR2 SMNVEV come from the germline V gene (reference sequence). This CDR3 contains 17 residues. J was trimmed by 0 bases and V by 5 bases; bases with no gene match: 5. The DNA for the CDR3 is TGTGCCAGCAGTCCCGGGACAGGGGGCGCTAGCAATCAGCCCCAGCATTTT. Protein sequence: CASSPGTGGASNQPQHF.

J is TRBJ1-3 and V is TRBV6-6, with D hard to call. CDR1 MNHNY and CDR2 SVGAGI come from the germline V gene (reference sequence). The CDR3 has 15 residues. The germline V and J ends were trimmed by 5 bases and 0 bases, with 11 bases remaining between them. The CDR3 region is CASSPSPRSGNTIYF. CDR3 coding DNA: TGTGCCAGCAGTCCCTCACCGCGCTCTGGAAACACCATATATTTT.

This chain joins TRBV3-1 (or the pseudogene TRBV3-2) and TRBJ1-2; TRBD1 aligns across 10 bases. The CDR3 sequence is 14 residues long. J lost 12 bases, V lost 0 bases, and 7 bases had no gene match. CDR1 and CDR2 (germline): LGHDT, YNNKEL (reference sequence). The DNA of the CDR3 is TGTGCCAGCAGCCAAGAAGGTGGGGACAGGGGCCACACCTTC. This codes for CASSQEGGDRGHTF.

The chain employs TRBV9 and TRBJ2-3; TRBD2 agrees at 10 bases. The V gene's germline CDR1 is SGDLS and CDR2 YYNGEE. This CDR3 spans 16 amino acids. V was clipped by 3 bases and J by 1 base; unmatched bases: 5. CDR3 DNA sequence: TGTGCCAGCAGCGCCACTAGCGGGGCCCGCACAGATACGCAGTATTTT. This sequence encodes CASSATSGARTDTQYF.

The chain links TRBV24-1 to TRBJ1-2; no clear D. This CDR3 is 18 amino acids long. Germline assignment: CDR1 KGHDR and CDR2 SFDVKD. V was pared by 5 bases and J by 1 base, with 22 bases between. This CDR3 is CATSVRYRTDYFNYGYTF. The DNA for the CDR3 is TGTGCCACCAGTGTTAGGTATAGGACGGACTACTTTAACTATGGCTACACCTTC.

The chain employs TRBV28 and TRBJ1-2; D gene ambiguous. From germline, CDR1 is MDHEN and CDR2 SYDVKM. V was pared by 2 bases and J by 8 bases, with 15 bases between. The CDR3 covers 14 residues. Here the CDR3 DNA reads TGTGCCAGCAGTTTAGGAGCGAGGATTCAGGGCTACACCTTC. Translating gives CASSLGARIQGYTF.

The V call is TRBV6-5, the J call TRBJ1-4; possible D gene TRBD1, 5 bases. There are 14 residues in the CDR3. From germline, CDR1 is MNHEY and CDR2 SVGAGI. The V gene lost 7 bases and the J gene lost 7 bases, with 16 bases spanning the gap. Written as DNA, the CDR3 is TGTGCCAGCAAAACGGGGGGTATCGGTGAAAAACTGTTTTTT. Its translation is CASKTGGIGEKLFF.

This sequence joins TRBV15 and TRBJ1-2, with TRBD1 matching 8 bases. CDR3 length equals 13 residues. The germline gives CDR1 LNHNV, CDR2 YYDKDF (reference sequence). V lost 5 bases and J lost 6; bases outside the gene matches: 5. The DNA for the CDR3 is TGTGCCACCAGCGGCAGGGGGCAAGATGGCTACACCTTC. It yields the protein CATSGRGQDGYTF.

This chain joins TRBV24-1 and TRBJ1-5; tentative D call: TRBD1 (6 bases). CDR1 and CDR2 (germline): KGHDR, SFDVKD. Trimming pared 2 bases from V and 3 bases from J, leaving 13 bases between. This CDR3 has 16 amino acids. CDR3 sequence reads: CATSDSQGLTNQPQHF. CDR3 nucleotides: TGTGCCACCAGTGATTCACAGGGCCTCACCAATCAGCCCCAGCATTTT.

The chain couples TRBV12-5 to TRBJ2-7, with TRBD2 matching over 15 bases. The V gene's germline CDR1 is LGHNT and CDR2 FRNRAP. V shed 4 bases, J shed 6 bases, and the junction held 4 bases outside the gene matches. This CDR3 is built from 15 residues. DNA for the CDR3: TGTGCTAGTGGTTCGGTGGGACTAGCGGGAGGCGAGCAGTACTTC. Translated: CASGSVGLAGGEQYF.

The chain links TRBV2 to TRBJ2-2; 9 nucleotides match TRBD1. The ends lost 8 bases at V and 1 base at J; junction bases unmatched: 5. The length of the CDR3 is 15 residues. The V gene's germline CDR1 is SNHLY and CDR2 FYNNEI. The CDR3 coding sequence is TGTGCCAGCCTCCCGACAGGGGGGAACACCGGGGAGCTGTTTTTT. Translating gives CASLPTGGNTGELFF.

This chain uses TRBV30 with TRBJ2-7, with 8 bases identical to TRBD2. In germline, CDR1 is GTSNPN, CDR2 SVGIG (reference sequence). The CDR3 is 15 amino acids. The V gene end was trimmed by 2 bases and the J gene end by 3 bases; junction bases not matched to a gene: 9. DNA for the CDR3: TGTGCCTGGAGTATACGAGCGGGAGCCAACTACGAGCAGTACTTC. Encoded protein: CAWSIRAGANYEQYF.

J is TRBJ2-7 and V is TRBV6-1; the match to TRBD2 covers 7 bases. CDR1 is MNHNS and CDR2 is SASEGT in the germline V gene. The CDR3 consists of 17 residues. V gave up 4 bases and J gave up 2 bases; unmatched junction bases: 14. The CDR3 sequence: CASSGRVDRDYTYEQYF. DNA for the CDR3: TGTGCCAGCAGTGGAAGAGTAGACCGGGACTATACCTACGAGCAGTACTTC.

The gene calls are TRBV6-1 and TRBJ2-7; D is ambiguous. Trimming left V 3 bases short and J 4 bases short, with 7 bases between. Germline assignment: CDR1 MNHNS and CDR2 SASEGT. The CDR3 runs 12 residues. In nucleotides, the CDR3 is TGTGCCAGCAGTGAGGTGAGATACGAGCAGTACTTC. It codes for CASSEVRYEQYF.

The CDR3 region is CASESTAGKLFF. As DNA, the CDR3 is TGTGCCAGCGAATCGACGGCGGGAAAACTGTTTTTT. The chain combines TRBV5-6 with TRBJ1-4; D is ambiguous. Trimming cost V 7 bases and J 10 bases, with 14 bases left between them. Germline V CDR1 and CDR2: SGHDT, YYEEEE. There are 12 residues in the CDR3.

This clone has more than one count but fewer than ten. CDR3 sequence: CASSLDSLITQYF. CDR3 nucleotides: TGTGCCAGCAGCTTAGATTCCCTAATCACCCAGTACTTC. J is TRBJ2-5 and V is TRBV7-2; D not resolved. Germline-derived CDR1 and CDR2 are SGHTA and FQGNSA. The CDR3 consists of 13 residues. V gave up 1 base and J gave up 8 bases, with 11 bases separating them.

The genes are TRBV4-3 and TRBJ2-2; 15 nucleotides match TRBD2. Trimming cost V 3 bases and J 7 bases; bases outside gene matches: 12. The CDR3 extends over 19 amino acids. Per germline, CDR1 LGHNA and CDR2 YSLEER. The CDR3 spells CASSQDPSGLAGGSGELFF. Here the CDR3 DNA reads TGCGCCAGCAGCCAGGATCCCTCCGGACTAGCGGGGGGGAGCGGGGAGCTGTTTTTT.

The CDR3 DNA is TGTGCCAGTAATTCCTTTAGCGGGAGCGCAGATACGCAGTATTTT. It is translated as CASNSFSGSADTQYF. J is TRBJ2-3 and V is TRBV19, with TRBD2 identical over 9 bases. The CDR3 contains 15 residues. With V trimmed by 7 bases and J by 4 bases, 9 bases remained unmatched. Germline assignment: CDR1 LNHDA and CDR2 SQIVND (reference sequence).

The CDR3 spells CAISAPGQGMHEQYF. The CDR3 DNA follows: TGTGCCATCAGTGCCCCGGGACAGGGAATGCACGAGCAGTACTTC. The chain couples TRBV10-3 to TRBJ2-7, with 9 bases aligning to TRBD1. Trimming at V came to 4 bases and at J to 5 bases, leaving 9 bases not matched to a gene. Germline CDR1 is ENHRY and CDR2 is SYGVKD. The CDR3 has 15 amino acids.

The table lists this clone with a few counts. The chain couples TRBV4-1 to TRBJ2-7; D is perhaps TRBD1 (5 bases). The CDR3 is 12 residues long. Germline values: CDR1 MGHRA, CDR2 YSYEKL. The V end lost 4 bases, the J end lost 6 bases, and 10 bases lay between the germline ends. The CDR3 region is CASSPTQGEQYF. Written as DNA, the CDR3 is TGCGCCAGCAGCCCTACGCAGGGCGAGCAGTACTTC.

This clone was found once. The V and J genes are TRBV12-5 and TRBJ1-2, with a weak D call TRBD1 (6 bases). Germline CDR1 LGHNT, CDR2 FRNRAP. V was pared by 6 bases and J by 2 bases, with 10 bases between. CDR3 length equals 13 residues. CDR3 amino acids: CASGSGQNYGYTF. DNA of the CDR3: TGTGCTAGTGGAAGTGGACAGAACTATGGCTACACCTTC.

This rearrangement joins TRBV5-4 to TRBJ2-7; D is possibly TRBD2 (6 bases). V was pared by 1 base and J by 5 bases, with 10 bases between. The CDR3 sequence is 13 residues long. The germline CDR1 and CDR2 sequences are SGHNT and YYREEE (reference sequence). CDR3 coding DNA: TGTGCCAGCAGCTTGAAACGCGGGGACGAGCAGTACTTC. Its protein is CASSLKRGDEQYF. Looking up the rest from reference TRBV5-4 and TRBJ2-7 gives the full variable domain: ETGVTQSPTHLIKTRGQQVTLRCSSQSGHNTVSWYQQALGQGPQFIFQYYREEENGRGNFPPRFSGLQFPNYSSELNVNALELDDSALYLCASSLKRGDEQYFGPGTRLTVT.

The chain has TRBV12-3 or TRBV12-4 and TRBJ2-1; D possibly corresponds to TRBD2 (5 bases). The V gene lost 2 bases and the J gene lost 9 bases, with 11 bases spanning the gap. The CDR3 has 13 amino acids. This chain's CDR3 is CASSLRRAGEQFF. For the CDR3, the DNA is TGTGCCAGCAGTTTAAGGCGGGCTGGTGAGCAGTTCTTC.

This clone has just one count. J is TRBJ1-5 and V is TRBV7-2; perhaps TRBD1 as D (5 bases). Trimming took 5 bases from V and 1 from J, leaving 12 bases between them. CDR1 SGHTA and CDR2 FQGNSA come from the germline V gene. CDR3 length: 15 residues. CDR3 region: CASSPGGRSNQPQHF. DNA for the CDR3: TGTGCCAGCAGCCCGGGGGGGAGGAGCAATCAGCCCCAGCATTTT.